Below, 13 T cell receptor beta chains from the same sample are listed, as sequenced in a study of T cell clones after liver transplantation (dated by TCRdb to between 2018 and 2021). The library was made by the immunoSEQ multiplex PCR assay. The table was pulled from immuneACCESS by TCRdb, which kept in-frame rearrangements only. Such tables lose some clones; where checked, under half of the loss comes from unresolved V genes, and the rest has no known cause. The sample includes about 99,000 clones, with 80% to 85% observed a single time. The ten largest clones take up 0.99% of the sample. What this sample's time point label stands for: pre-transplant. The sequencing here drew on CD4+ T cells from blood, taken before liver transplant. The receptors were gathered from a human donor who received a liver transplant.

This clone is a singleton in its sample. This chain connects TRBV18 to TRBJ1-2; TRBD1 matches at 9 bases. Trimming took 5 bases from V and 8 from J; bases not matched to a gene: 6. Germline CDR1 reads KGHSH; CDR2 reads LQKENI. The CDR3 has 13 amino acids. DNA for the CDR3: TGTGCCAGCTCAAGTGGACAGGGGCAGGGCTACACCTTC. Its translation: CASSSGQGQGYTF.

This rearrangement joins TRBV27 to TRBJ1-2, with D perhaps TRBD1 (5 bases). The ends were cut back, 6 bases at V and 3 bases at J, with 11 bases in the middle. Per the germline V gene, CDR1 is MNHEY and CDR2 is SMNVEV (reference sequence). CDR3 length: 13 amino acids. Written as DNA, the CDR3 is TGTGCCAGCAGGACTTGGGGGGACTATGGCTACACCTTC. It yields the protein CASRTWGDYGYTF.

The table lists this clone with a count of one. The chain uses TRBV5-1 and TRBJ1-5, with D possibly being TRBD1 (6 bases). V shed 5 bases and J shed 3 bases, with 9 bases lying between them. This CDR3 is 13 amino acids long. Germline CDR1 is SGHRS and CDR2 is YFSETQ. In nucleotides, the CDR3 is TGCGCCAGCAGTCAGGGGCCCAATCAGCCCCAGCATTTT. It is translated as CASSQGPNQPQHF. The full variable domain, with the rest looked up from reference TRBV5-1 and TRBJ1-5, is KAGVTQTPRYLIKTRGQQVTLSCSPISGHRSVSWYQQTPGQGLQFLFEYFSETQRNKGNFPGRFSGRQFSNSRSEMNVSTLELGDSALYLCASSQGPNQPQHFGDGTRLSIL.

On this clone: The junction departs from germline at one end; a sequencing error may be responsible. V and J are TRBV25-1 and TRBJ2-2, with D unclear. Germline CDR1 reads MGHDK; CDR2 reads SYGVNS. The CDR3 length is 14 residues. This chain's CDR3 is CASSESGNTGELFF. As DNA, the CDR3 is TGTGCCAGCAGCGAATCGGGGAACACCGGGGAGCTGTTTTTT.

The chain has TRBV27 and TRBJ1-5, with D perhaps TRBD1 (6 bases). This CDR3 spans 15 amino acids. V lost 1 base and J lost 5, with 12 bases in between. Germline CDR1 and CDR2: MNHEY and SMNVEV (reference sequence). The CDR3 spells CASSLFPGAHQPQHF. CDR3 DNA: TGTGCCAGCAGTTTATTCCCGGGGGCGCATCAGCCCCAGCATTTT.

The CDR3 nucleotides read TGTGCCAGCAGTTATGACAGGGCCAAAAACATTCAGTACTTC. Translated, it gives CASSYDRAKNIQYF. This sequence joins TRBV5-6 and TRBJ2-4; a possible D gene is TRBD1 (6 bases). CDR3 length: 14 residues. Germline CDR1 reads SGHDT; CDR2 reads YYEEEE. V was trimmed by 5 bases and J by 1 base, leaving 10 bases between them.

The chain carries TRBV19 and TRBJ2-4; TRBD1 aligns across 8 bases. The CDR3 has 11 amino acids. CDR1 LNHDA and CDR2 SQIVND come from the germline V gene (reference sequence). The V gene end was trimmed by 7 bases and the J gene end by 8 bases; junction bases not matched to a gene: 1. This chain's CDR3 is CASKDRDIQYF. Here the CDR3 DNA reads TGTGCCAGTAAGGACAGGGACATTCAGTACTTC.

The chain is built from TRBV2 and TRBJ1-6; the match to TRBD1 covers 7 bases. CDR1 SNHLY and CDR2 FYNNEI come from the germline V gene. Trimming removed 3 bases from V and 10 bases from J; junction bases left unmatched: 9. The CDR3 length is 15 residues. In DNA form, the CDR3 reads TGTGCCAGCAGTGAGGAGACAGGGAGTCTGTCACCCCTCCACTTT. Translation: CASSEETGSLSPLHF.

This clone was recorded a few times. The rearrangement uses TRBV27 and TRBJ2-1; D perhaps matches TRBD1 (6 bases). Trimming shortened V by 7 bases and J by 12 bases, and 28 bases separated the two germline ends. Germline lookup yields CDR1 MNHEY and CDR2 SMNVEV (reference sequence). The CDR3 covers 16 residues. DNA of the CDR3: TGTGCCAGCACAGGGGCCCCCGGACAAACAAAAAGGGGGCAGTTCTTC. Translating it yields CASTGAPGQTKRGQFF.

The chain carries TRBV9 and TRBJ2-7, with 7 bases that match TRBD1. The V and J ends lost 4 bases and 5 bases, in that order; junction bases with no gene match: 9. The germline V gene has CDR1 SGDLS and CDR2 YYNGEE. The CDR3 covers 14 residues. CDR3 sequence reads: CASSPQTGQDEQYF. The CDR3 coding sequence is TGTGCCAGCAGCCCCCAGACAGGGCAGGACGAGCAGTACTTC.

This rearrangement joins TRBV30 to TRBJ1-3; D gene uncertain. The germline gives CDR1 GTSNPN, CDR2 SVGIG (reference sequence). V lost 0 bases and J 7 bases, leaving 4 bases between the germline ends. This CDR3 region has 11 residues. CDR3 DNA sequence: TGTGCCTGGAGTGTACGGAACACCATATATTTT. As protein: CAWSVRNTIYF.

The chain carries TRBV19 and TRBJ2-2; 7 positions agree with TRBD1. CDR3 length: 16 residues. Unmatched junction bases numbered 4, after V lost 3 bases and J lost 0 bases. Germline CDR1 is LNHDA and CDR2 is SQIVND (reference sequence). The DNA of the CDR3 is TGTGCCAGTAGTATGGGGCAGGGGGCGAACACCGGGGAGCTGTTTTTT. It translates to CASSMGQGANTGELFF.

This clone was counted only a few times. The rearrangement joins TRBV7-8 to TRBJ2-3; the match to TRBD2 covers 12 bases. The CDR3 consists of 15 residues. V gave up 6 bases and J gave up 6 bases; unmatched junction bases: 7. Per the germline V gene, CDR1 is SGHVS and CDR2 is FQNEAQ. CDR3 in DNA: TGTGCCAGCAGAGGTCTAGCGGGAGGGCCGGATACGCAGTATTTT. This translates into CASRGLAGGPDTQYF.